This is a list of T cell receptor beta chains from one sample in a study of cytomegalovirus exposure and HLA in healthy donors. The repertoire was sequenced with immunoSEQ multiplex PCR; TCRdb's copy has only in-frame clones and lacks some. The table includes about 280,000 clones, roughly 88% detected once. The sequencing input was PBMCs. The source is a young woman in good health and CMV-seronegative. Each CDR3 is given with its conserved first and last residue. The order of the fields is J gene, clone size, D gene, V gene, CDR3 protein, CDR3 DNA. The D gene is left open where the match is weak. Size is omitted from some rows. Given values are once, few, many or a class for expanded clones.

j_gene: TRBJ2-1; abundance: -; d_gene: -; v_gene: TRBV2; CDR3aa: CAIGQGLYYNEQFF; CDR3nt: TGTGCCATAGGGCAGGGACTGTACTACAATGAGCAGTTCTTC
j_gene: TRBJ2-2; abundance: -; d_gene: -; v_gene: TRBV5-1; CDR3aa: CASSRTLGELFF; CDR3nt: TGCGCCAGCAGTCGGACTCTCGGGGAGCTGTTTTTT
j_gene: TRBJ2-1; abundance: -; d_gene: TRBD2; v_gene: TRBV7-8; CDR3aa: CASSLDSSGRSYNEQFF; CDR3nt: TGTGCCAGCAGCTTAGATTCTAGCGGGAGGTCATACAATGAGCAGTTCTTC
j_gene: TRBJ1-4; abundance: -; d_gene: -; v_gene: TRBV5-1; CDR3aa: CASSREGPTNEKLFF; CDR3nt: TGCGCCAGCAGCCGGGAGGGCCCAACTAATGAAAAACTGTTTTTT
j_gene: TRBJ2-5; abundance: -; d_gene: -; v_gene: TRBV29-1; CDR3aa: CSVGALVKKETQYF; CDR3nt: TGCAGCGTTGGAGCCCTCGTTAAAAAAGAGACCCAGTACTTC
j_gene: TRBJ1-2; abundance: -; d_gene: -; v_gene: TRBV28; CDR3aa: CASSFSGYYGYTF; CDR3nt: TGTGCCAGCAGTTTTTCGGGTTACTATGGCTACACCTTC
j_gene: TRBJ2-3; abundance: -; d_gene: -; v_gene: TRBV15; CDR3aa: CATASNRAADTQYF; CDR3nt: TGTGCCACCGCCTCGAACAGGGCGGCAGATACGCAGTATTTT
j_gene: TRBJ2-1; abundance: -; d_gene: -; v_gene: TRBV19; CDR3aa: CASTMGQGKFF; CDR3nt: TGTGCCAGTACCATGGGGCAGGGAAAGTTCTTC
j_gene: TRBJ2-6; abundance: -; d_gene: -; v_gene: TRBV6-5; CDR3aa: CASSYQRRGANVLTF; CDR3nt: TGTGCCAGCAGCTATCAAAGAAGAGGGGCCAACGTCCTGACTTTC
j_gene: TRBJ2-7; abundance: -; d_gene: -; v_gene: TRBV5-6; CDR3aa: CASSSPGVSLYEQYF; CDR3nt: TGTGCCAGCAGCTCCCCAGGGGTTTCGCTTTACGAGCAGTACTTC
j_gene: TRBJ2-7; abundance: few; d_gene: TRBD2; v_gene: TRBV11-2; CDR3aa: CASSLGGGTSAYEQYF; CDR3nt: TGTGCCAGCAGCTTAGGGGGAGGGACTAGCGCCTACGAGCAGTACTTC
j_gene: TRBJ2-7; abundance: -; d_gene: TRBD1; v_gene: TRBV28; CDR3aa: CASSFRQGAREQYF; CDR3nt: TGTGCCAGCAGTTTTAGACAGGGGGCAAGAGAGCAGTACTTC
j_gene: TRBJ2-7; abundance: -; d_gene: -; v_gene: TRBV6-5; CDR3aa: CASSGPYEQYF; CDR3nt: TGTGCCAGCAGCGGTCCCTACGAGCAGTACTTC
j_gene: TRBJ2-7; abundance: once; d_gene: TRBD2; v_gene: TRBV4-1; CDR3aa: CASSLQSLAGGYEQYF; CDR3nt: TGCGCCAGCAGCCTTCAGAGTCTAGCGGGAGGCTACGAGCAGTACTTC
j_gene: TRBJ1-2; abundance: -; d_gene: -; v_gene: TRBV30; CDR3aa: CAWSVPWEGDYGYTF; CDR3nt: TGTGCCTGGAGTGTACCCTGGGAGGGGGACTATGGCTACACCTTC
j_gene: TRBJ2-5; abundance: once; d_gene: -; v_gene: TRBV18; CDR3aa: CASSPQSFQGLETQYF; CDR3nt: TGTGCCAGCTCACCACAAAGTTTTCAGGGTTTGGAGACCCAGTACTTC
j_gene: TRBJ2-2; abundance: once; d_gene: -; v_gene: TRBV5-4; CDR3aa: CASRGSTGELFF; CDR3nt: TGTGCCAGTAGGGGGAGCACCGGGGAGCTGTTTTTT
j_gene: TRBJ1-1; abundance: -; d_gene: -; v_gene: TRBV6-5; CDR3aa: CASSWGPEAEAFF; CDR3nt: TGTGCCAGCAGTTGGGGCCCCGAGGCTGAAGCTTTCTTT
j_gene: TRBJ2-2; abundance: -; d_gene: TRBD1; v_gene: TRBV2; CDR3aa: CASRRGTGVTGELFF; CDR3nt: TGTGCCAGCAGACGGGGGACAGGCGTAACCGGGGAGCTGTTTTTT
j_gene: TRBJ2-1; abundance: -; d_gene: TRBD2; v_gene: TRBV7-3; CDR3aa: CASSLWERERYNEQFF; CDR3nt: TGTGCCAGCAGCCTCTGGGAGCGGGAGCGGTACAATGAGCAGTTCTTC
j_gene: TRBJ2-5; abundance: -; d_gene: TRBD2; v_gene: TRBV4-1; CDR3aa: CASSRTSGRAPLQETQYF; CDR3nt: TGCGCCAGCAGCCGGACTAGCGGGAGGGCCCCCCTCCAAGAGACCCAGTACTTC
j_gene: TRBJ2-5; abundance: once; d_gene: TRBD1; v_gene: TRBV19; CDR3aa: CASMAPPGGVETQYF; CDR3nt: TGTGCCAGTATGGCCCCGCCAGGGGGAGTGGAGACCCAGTACTTC
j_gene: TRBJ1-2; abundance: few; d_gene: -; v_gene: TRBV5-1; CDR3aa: CASSLAGWKGYGYTF; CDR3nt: TGCGCCAGCAGCTTGGCAGGGTGGAAAGGCTATGGCTACACCTTC
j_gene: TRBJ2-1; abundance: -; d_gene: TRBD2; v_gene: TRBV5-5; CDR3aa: CASSSGLAGTNEQFF; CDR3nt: TGTGCCAGCAGCTCGGGACTAGCGGGAACCAATGAGCAGTTCTTC
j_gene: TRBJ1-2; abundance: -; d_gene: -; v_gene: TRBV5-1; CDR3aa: CASSLQQDGYTF; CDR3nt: TGCGCCAGCAGCTTACAACAGGATGGCTACACCTTC
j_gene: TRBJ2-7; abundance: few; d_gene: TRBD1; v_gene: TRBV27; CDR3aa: CASSLRGTGFYEQYF; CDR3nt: TGTGCCAGCAGTTTAAGGGGGACAGGGTTCTACGAGCAGTACTTC
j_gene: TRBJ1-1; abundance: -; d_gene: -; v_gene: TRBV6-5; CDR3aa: CASSWGGLEAFF; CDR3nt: TGTGCCAGCAGTTGGGGGGGCCTCGAAGCTTTCTTT
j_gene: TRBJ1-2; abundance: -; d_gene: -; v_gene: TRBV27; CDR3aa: CASSLDRANYGYTF; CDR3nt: TGTGCCAGCAGTTTAGACAGAGCTAACTATGGCTACACCTTC
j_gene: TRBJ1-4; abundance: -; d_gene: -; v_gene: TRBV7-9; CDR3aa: CASSKDSPLATNEKLFF; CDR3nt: TGTGCCAGCAGTAAGGATAGCCCCCTTGCAACTAATGAAAAACTGTTTTTT
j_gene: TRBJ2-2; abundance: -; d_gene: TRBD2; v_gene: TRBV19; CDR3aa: CASSIIGTSGIGELFF; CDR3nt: TGTGCCAGTAGTATAATCGGGACTAGCGGGATCGGGGAGCTGTTTTTT
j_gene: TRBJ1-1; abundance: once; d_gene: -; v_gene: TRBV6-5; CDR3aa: CASSLSERTEAFF; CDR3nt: TGTGCCAGCAGTTTATCCGAGAGGACTGAAGCTTTCTTT
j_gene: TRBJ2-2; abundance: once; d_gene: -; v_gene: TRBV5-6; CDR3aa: CASSFSGRKGVTGELFF; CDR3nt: TGTGCCAGCAGCTTCTCTGGGCGAAAAGGGGTCACCGGGGAGCTGTTTTTT
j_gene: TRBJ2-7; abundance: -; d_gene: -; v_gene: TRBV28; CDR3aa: CASSLAKGHHEQYF; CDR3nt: TGTGCCAGCAGTTTAGCCAAGGGGCACCACGAGCAGTACTTC
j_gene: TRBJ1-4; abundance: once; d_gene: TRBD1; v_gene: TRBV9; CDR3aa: CASSVASGQGGEKLFF; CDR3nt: TGTGCCAGCAGCGTGGCTTCGGGACAGGGTGGTGAAAAACTGTTTTTT
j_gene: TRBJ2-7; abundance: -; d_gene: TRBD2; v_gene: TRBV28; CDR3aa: CASSPFTNLAGGPTEQYF; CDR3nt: TGTGCCAGCAGCCCCTTTACCAACTTGGCGGGAGGGCCTACCGAGCAGTACTTC
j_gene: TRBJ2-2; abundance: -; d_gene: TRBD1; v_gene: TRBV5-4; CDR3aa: CASSTRTGEATGELFF; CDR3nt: TGTGCCAGCAGTACCCGGACAGGGGAAGCAACCGGGGAGCTGTTTTTT
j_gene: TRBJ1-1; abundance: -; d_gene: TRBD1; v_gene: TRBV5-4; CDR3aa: CASSTGGLNTEAFF; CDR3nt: TGTGCCAGCAGCACAGGGGGCTTGAACACTGAAGCTTTCTTT
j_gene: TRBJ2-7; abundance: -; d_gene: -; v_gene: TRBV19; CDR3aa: CASSSTRVYEQYF; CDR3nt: TGTGCCAGTAGTTCGACGCGGGTCTACGAGCAGTACTTC
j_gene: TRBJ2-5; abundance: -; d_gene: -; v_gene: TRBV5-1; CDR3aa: CASSLELAETQYF; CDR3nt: TGCGCCAGCAGCTTGGAATTAGCGGAGACCCAGTACTTC
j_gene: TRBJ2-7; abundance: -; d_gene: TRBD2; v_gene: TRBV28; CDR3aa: CASSFVGGTYSSYEQYF; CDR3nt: TGTGCCAGCAGTTTTGTCGGGGGGACTTACTCCTCCTACGAGCAGTACTTC
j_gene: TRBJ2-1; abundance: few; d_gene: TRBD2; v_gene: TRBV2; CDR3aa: CASKRGSNEQFF; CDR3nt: TGTGCCAGCAAGCGGGGTAGCAATGAGCAGTTCTTC
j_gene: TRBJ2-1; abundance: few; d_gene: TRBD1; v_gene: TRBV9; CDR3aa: CASSFRDRGGDEQFF; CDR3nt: TGTGCCAGCAGCTTCCGGGACAGGGGAGGAGATGAGCAGTTCTTC
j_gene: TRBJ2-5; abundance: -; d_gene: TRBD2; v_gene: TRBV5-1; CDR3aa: CASSLSGASGRALRETQYF; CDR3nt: TGCGCCAGCAGCTTGTCGGGGGCTAGCGGGAGGGCCCTCAGAGAGACCCAGTACTTC
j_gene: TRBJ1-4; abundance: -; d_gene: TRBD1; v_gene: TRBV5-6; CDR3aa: CASSFRTGGQEKLFF; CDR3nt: TGTGCCAGCAGCTTCCGGACAGGGGGTCAGGAAAAACTGTTTTTT
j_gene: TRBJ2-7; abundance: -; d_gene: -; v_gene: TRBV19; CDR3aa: CASSSPWGEVWEQYF; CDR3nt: TGTGCCAGTAGTTCCCCTTGGGGCGAGGTTTGGGAGCAGTACTTC
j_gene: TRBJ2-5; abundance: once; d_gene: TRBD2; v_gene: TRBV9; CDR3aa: CASSLRASGQETQYF; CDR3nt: TGTGCCAGCAGCCTCCGGGCTAGCGGCCAAGAGACCCAGTACTTC